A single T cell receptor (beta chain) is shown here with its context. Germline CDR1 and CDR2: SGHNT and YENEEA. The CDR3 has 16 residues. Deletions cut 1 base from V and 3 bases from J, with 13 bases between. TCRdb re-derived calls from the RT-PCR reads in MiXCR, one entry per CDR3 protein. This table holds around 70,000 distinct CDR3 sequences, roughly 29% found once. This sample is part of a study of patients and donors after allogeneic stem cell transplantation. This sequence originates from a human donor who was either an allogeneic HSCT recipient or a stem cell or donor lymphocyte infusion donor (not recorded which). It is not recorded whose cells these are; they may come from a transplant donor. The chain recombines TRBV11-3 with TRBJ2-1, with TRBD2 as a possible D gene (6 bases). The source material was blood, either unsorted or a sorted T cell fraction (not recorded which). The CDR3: CASSLAHSGFYNEQFF. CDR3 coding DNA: TGTGCCAGCAGCTTAGCTCATAGCGGTTTCTACAATGAGCAGTTCTTC. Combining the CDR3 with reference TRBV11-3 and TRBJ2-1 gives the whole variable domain EAGVVQSPRYKIIEKKQPVAFWCNPISGHNTLYWYLQNLGQGPELLIRYENEEAVDDSQLPKDRFSAERLKGVDSTLKIQPAELGDSAVYLCASSLAHSGFYNEQFFGPGTRLTVL.